The 30 T cell receptor beta chains presented below share a single source sample, sequenced in a study of identical twins. Via MiXCR, TCRdb re-called the 5' RACE reads, giving one row per CDR3 protein. The repertoire consists of 650,000 to 750,000 distinct CDR3 sequences, with approximately 21% occurring once and the leading ten covering 4% to 5.5%. These same data were also listed under a study on T cells expressing NK-cell markers.

The sequenced sample consisted of PBMCs. The receptors here all came from a woman aged 18-30 years in good health.

This clonotype came up a few times. The rearrangement uses TRBV6-2 or TRBV6-3 and TRBJ1-5; D is unresolved. This CDR3 comprises 13 residues. Trimming pared 4 bases from V and 7 bases from J, leaving 11 bases between. Per the germline V gene, CDR1 is MNHEY and CDR2 is SVGEGT. CDR3 sequence: CASSFNRGQPQHF. The CDR3 DNA reads as TGTGCCAGCAGTTTCAACCGTGGGCAGCCCCAGCATTTT.

In its sample, this clonotype was seen a few times. The chain couples TRBV29-1 to TRBJ2-2; 7 bases are shared with TRBD1. CDR1 is SQVTM and CDR2 is ANQGSEA in the germline V gene. The CDR3 totals 11 residues. Trimming took 7 bases from V and 6 from J; bases not matched to a gene: 2. The CDR3 coding sequence is TGCAGCGGCACAGGGGCCGGGGAGCTGTTTTTT. Translating it yields CSGTGAGELFF.

This clonotype was observed a few times. The chain employs TRBV12-3 or TRBV12-4 and TRBJ2-7; the D gene could be TRBD1 or TRBD2 (5 bases each). The CDR3 runs to 15 residues. V lost 6 bases to trimming and J lost 0 bases, with 15 bases between them. In DNA form, the CDR3 reads TGTGCCAGCAGCCATCCGGGACGGAGCTCCTACGAGCAGTACTTC. Protein: CASSHPGRSSYEQYF.

This clonotype was found a few times. CDR3 amino acids: CASSTRTSNEQFF. In nucleotides, the CDR3 is TGTGCCAGCAGTACACGGACTAGCAATGAGCAGTTCTTC. J is TRBJ2-1 and V is TRBV6-1; TRBD2 agrees at 7 bases. Germline values: CDR1 MNHNS, CDR2 SASEGT. This CDR3 has 13 residues. V was clipped by 5 bases and J by 6 bases; unmatched bases: 4.

This clonotype has just a few counts. V and J are TRBV7-3 and TRBJ2-3, with TRBD2 matching 13 bases. Looked up from germline, CDR1 is SGHTA and CDR2 is FQGTGA. The J segment lost 2 bases and the V segment lost 3 bases, leaving 5 bases of the junction unmatched. CDR3 size: 17 residues. The CDR3 coding sequence is TGTGCCAGCAGCTTCCTCGGGACTAGCGGGGCCACAGATACGCAGTATTTT. Amino acids: CASSFLGTSGATDTQYF.

At least ten counts were recorded for this clonotype. The chain combines TRBV20-1 with TRBJ2-2; D perhaps matches TRBD2 (6 bases). This CDR3 has 16 residues. Germline CDR1 is DFQATT and CDR2 is SNEGSKA (reference sequence). V was clipped by 3 bases and J by 1 base, with 15 bases between them. Here the CDR3 DNA reads TGCAGTGCTAGGGGATGGGACTGGGAGAACACCGGGGAGCTGTTTTTT. Translated: CSARGWDWENTGELFF.

The V and J genes are TRBV7-8 and TRBJ2-4; D is unresolved. V was trimmed by 0 bases and J by 8 bases, leaving 8 bases between them. The germline CDR1 and CDR2 sequences are SGHVS and FQNEAQ. The CDR3 contains 13 residues. CDR3 nucleotides: TGTGCCAGCAGCTTAGCGGCTACGGACATTCAGTACTTC. Encoded protein: CASSLAATDIQYF. Complete variable domain (other parts from reference TRBV7-8 and TRBJ2-4): GAGVSQSPRYKVAKRGQDVALRCDPISGHVSLFWYQQALGQGPEFLTYFQNEAQLDKSGLPSDRFFAERPEGSVSTLKIQRTQQEDSAVYLCASSLAATDIQYFGAGTRLSVL.

The chain is built from TRBV27 and TRBJ1-1, with no clear D. This CDR3 spans 15 amino acids. Germline CDR1 and CDR2: MNHEY and SMNVEV (reference sequence). Trimming pared 7 bases from V and 0 bases from J, leaving 15 bases between. CDR3 region: CASTPEGGMNTEAFF. DNA for the CDR3: TGTGCCAGCACCCCGGAGGGAGGGATGAACACTGAAGCTTTCTTT.

This clonotype was detected ten times or more. The V gene is TRBV9, the J gene TRBJ1-1; D unclear. The V gene lost 5 bases and the J gene lost 1 base, with 6 bases spanning the gap. Germline V CDR1 and CDR2: SGDLS, YYNGEE. The CDR3 is 12 amino acids. In DNA form, the CDR3 reads TGTGCCAGCAGTGTTGAGAACACTGAAGCTTTCTTT. Translated: CASSVENTEAFF.

This clonotype has just a few counts. The chain carries TRBV20-1 and TRBJ2-7, with TRBD1 identical over 10 bases. Unmatched junction bases numbered 9, after V lost 5 bases and J lost 2 bases. CDR3 length: 15 residues. The V gene's germline CDR1 is DFQATT and CDR2 SNEGSKA (reference sequence). This CDR3 is CSAGARDRGTYEQYF. CDR3 DNA: TGCAGTGCTGGCGCTAGGGACAGGGGTACCTACGAGCAGTACTTC.

This clonotype was picked up many times. The J gene is TRBJ2-7, the V gene TRBV6-5; a weak D match, TRBD1 (6 bases). The CDR3 loop spans 11 amino acids. Per germline, CDR1 MNHEY and CDR2 SVGAGI. Trimming stripped 4 bases from V and 6 bases from J, with 7 bases between. Here the CDR3 reads CASSSRGEQYF. The DNA of the CDR3 is TGTGCCAGCAGTTCCAGGGGCGAGCAGTACTTC.

This clonotype was recorded a few times. This chain joins TRBV20-1 and TRBJ2-1, with 9 bases identical to TRBD2. Germline values: CDR1 DFQATT, CDR2 SNEGSKA (reference sequence). CDR3 size: 14 residues. Unmatched junction bases numbered 2, after V lost 3 bases and J lost 2 bases. CDR3 sequence: CSASPSGAYNEQFF. In DNA, the CDR3 is TGCAGTGCTAGCCCTAGCGGGGCCTACAATGAGCAGTTCTTC.

This chain connects TRBV4-2 to TRBJ1-2; D gene uncertain. V lost 0 bases and J lost 8, with 7 bases in between. CDR3 size: 12 residues. The V gene's germline CDR1 is LGHNA and CDR2 YNFKEQ. The CDR3 loop is CASSQDLAGYTF. CDR3 DNA: TGTGCCAGCAGCCAAGATCTTGCCGGCTACACCTTC.

This clonotype has a handful of counts. J is TRBJ2-1 and V is TRBV15; tentative D call: TRBD2 (5 bases). Between the trimmed V and J ends, which lost 1 base and 8 bases, there was a span of 21 bases. CDR3 length: 17 amino acids. Germline assignment: CDR1 LNHNV and CDR2 YYDKDF (reference sequence). The CDR3 region is CATSRVLRALVSDEQFF. The CDR3, as DNA: TGTGCCACCAGCAGAGTATTGCGGGCCTTGGTGAGTGATGAGCAGTTCTTC.

The gene calls are TRBV5-6 and TRBJ2-2, with 7 nucleotides matching TRBD2. Trimming at V came to 7 bases and at J to 0 bases, leaving 6 bases not matched to a gene. The CDR3 runs 15 residues. Looked up from germline, CDR1 is SGHDT and CDR2 is YYEEEE. CDR3 residues: CASLKAGTNTGELFF. CDR3 bases: TGTGCCAGCTTAAAAGCGGGAACGAACACCGGGGAGCTGTTTTTT.

This clonotype has a count of ten or more. V is TRBV20-1 and J is TRBJ1-1; the D is unclear. Per the germline V gene, CDR1 is DFQATT and CDR2 is SNEGSKA (reference sequence). V dropped 1 base and J dropped 1 base, with 7 bases sitting between them. This CDR3 has 13 residues. CDR3 coding DNA: TGCAGTGCTAGAGTTATGCCGAACACTGAAGCTTTCTTT. It codes for CSARVMPNTEAFF.

The table lists this clonotype with many counts. V and J are TRBV21-1 and TRBJ2-1; TRBD2, the D gene given by the table, was not confirmed from the DNA. TRBV21-1 is an annotated pseudogene. The CDR3 is 16 residues long. The CDR3: CASSKRLAGGYNEQFF. The CDR3 DNA reads TGTGCCAGCAGCAAAAGACTAGCGGGAGGCTACAATGAGCAGTTCTTC.

The chain couples TRBV20-1 to TRBJ2-7, with TRBD1 matching 8 bases. V was clipped by 6 bases and J by 1 base; unmatched bases: 8. The CDR3 covers 14 residues. Germline V CDR1 and CDR2: DFQATT, SNEGSKA (reference sequence). The CDR3 nucleotides read TGCAGTGCGGCGGACAGGGTTGCGTCCTACGAGCAGTACTTC. Encoded protein: CSAADRVASYEQYF.

This clonotype occurred a few times. The genes are TRBV7-2 and TRBJ1-1; D unclear. Germline loops: CDR1 SGHTA, CDR2 FQGNSA. The CDR3 is made up of 15 amino acids. The V and J ends lost 5 bases and 9 bases respectively, with 22 bases between them. CDR3 residues: CASSPQTVPVIKAFF. DNA of the CDR3: TGTGCCAGCAGCCCACAGACTGTCCCGGTGATCAAAGCTTTCTTT.

This clonotype was recorded a few times. The V gene is TRBV10-3, the J gene TRBJ1-1; weak D call: TRBD1 (6 bases). This CDR3 has 12 amino acids. Trimming removed 11 bases from V and 10 bases from J, with 20 bases in between. Looked up from germline, CDR1 is ENHRY and CDR2 is SYGVKD. The CDR3: CAGSGTGSGAFF. CDR3 DNA sequence: TGTGCCGGTAGTGGAACAGGGAGCGGAGCTTTCTTT.

The table lists this clonotype with a few counts. CDR3 DNA sequence: TGTGCCAGCAGCTTCGGGGGGGCGGACTACGAGCAGTACTTC. Its translation: CASSFGGADYEQYF. The genes are TRBV7-2 and TRBJ2-7; the match to TRBD2 covers 8 bases. Germline V gives CDR1 SGHTA, CDR2 FQGNSA. The V segment lost 3 bases and the J segment 3 bases; nucleotides outside the gene matches: 4. The CDR3 consists of 14 residues.

The V call is TRBV12-3 or TRBV12-4, the J call TRBJ2-7, with TRBD2 matching 7 bases. V was clipped by 5 bases and J by 0 bases; unmatched bases: 13. This CDR3 has 17 residues. CDR3 amino acids: CASSTRGGADSSYEQYF. DNA for the CDR3: TGTGCCAGCAGTACCCGGGGAGGGGCGGATTCCTCCTACGAGCAGTACTTC.

In DNA form, the CDR3 reads TGTGCCAGCAGCTTATGGGGGAGCGGGGGCCATGAGCAGTTCTTC. Its translation: CASSLWGSGGHEQFF. The V gene is TRBV7-8, the J gene TRBJ2-1, with 8 nucleotides matching TRBD2. Unmatched junction bases numbered 8, after V lost 2 bases and J lost 8 bases. CDR1 SGHVS and CDR2 FQNEAQ come from the germline V gene. The CDR3 has 15 amino acids. Full variable domain (missing parts from reference TRBV7-8 and TRBJ2-1): GAGVSQSPRYKVAKRGQDVALRCDPISGHVSLFWYQQALGQGPEFLTYFQNEAQLDKSGLPSDRFFAERPEGSVSTLKIQRTQQEDSAVYLCASSLWGSGGHEQFFGPGTRLTVL.

At least ten counts were recorded for this clonotype. This sequence joins TRBV5-5 and TRBJ2-7; tentatively, D is TRBD2 (7 bases). V was cut by 0 bases and J by 1 base, with 11 bases left in between. The CDR3 length is 15 residues. Germline values: CDR1 SGHKS, CDR2 YYEKEE (reference sequence). The CDR3 nucleotides are TGTGCCAGCAGCTTGGTCGGGGGGCGATCCTACGAGCAGTACTTC. Translated: CASSLVGGRSYEQYF.

This clonotype was seen a handful of times. The chain joins TRBV6-1 to TRBJ1-1, with D perhaps TRBD1 (6 bases). In germline, CDR1 is MNHNS, CDR2 SASEGT. V lost 6 bases, J lost 10 bases, and 12 bases lay in between. The CDR3 extends over 11 amino acids. CDR3 coding DNA: TGTGCCAGCAGCCGGACAGTTAGAGCTTTCTTT. Translating gives CASSRTVRAFF.

This clonotype was seen a single time. The chain has TRBV5-5 and TRBJ2-2; no clear D. Per the germline V gene, CDR1 is SGHKS and CDR2 is YYEKEE (reference sequence). V lost 1 base and J 0 bases, leaving 10 bases between the germline ends. The CDR3 length is 16 residues. The CDR3 protein is CASSLRQETNTGELFF. The CDR3 DNA is TGTGCCAGCAGCTTGCGCCAGGAAACGAACACCGGGGAGCTGTTTTTT.

This clonotype came up a few times. The germline gene is not matched at one end of the junction; a read error may be the cause. The rearrangement links TRBV7-7 to TRBJ2-2; 7 bases align to TRBD1. This CDR3 contains 15 residues. Germline loops: CDR1 SSHAT, CDR2 FNYEAQ (reference sequence). This CDR3 is CASSPDRENTGELFF. The CDR3 DNA reads as TGTGCTAGCAGCCCTGACAGGGAGAACACCGGGGAGCTGTTTTTT.

This clonotype has more than one count but fewer than ten. CDR3 loop: CASSPGLPDTDTQYF. The CDR3 bases are TGTGCCAGCAGCCCGGGACTACCTGACACAGATACGCAGTATTTT. This chain joins TRBV9 and TRBJ2-3, with 7 nucleotides matching TRBD2. The germline V gene encodes CDR1 SGDLS and CDR2 YYNGEE. The CDR3 contains 15 residues. Trimming at V came to 4 bases and at J to 2 bases, leaving 7 bases not matched to a gene.

This clonotype was observed a few times. V usage is TRBV12-3 or TRBV12-4 and J usage is TRBJ1-5, with 9 bases that match TRBD1. The CDR3 runs 15 residues. With V trimmed by 6 bases and J by 4 bases, 7 bases remained unmatched. The CDR3 coding sequence is TGTGCCAGCAGCTCGGACAGGGGTCCGAATCAGCCCCAGCATTTT. Amino acid sequence: CASSSDRGPNQPQHF.

In its sample, this clonotype was seen a few times. The chain combines TRBV10-3 with TRBJ2-1; TRBD2 aligns across 15 bases. The CDR3 sequence is 19 residues long. Germline V CDR1 and CDR2: ENHRY, SYGVKD. V gave up 2 bases and J gave up 3 bases; unmatched junction bases: 8. CDR3 loop: CAISEPNGTSGGFYNEQFF. CDR3 nucleotides: TGTGCCATCAGTGAGCCTAACGGGACTAGCGGGGGGTTCTACAATGAGCAGTTCTTC.